This TCR beta chain is drawn from a study of T cell changes during pregnancy in multiple sclerosis. Assay: immunoSEQ multiplex PCR; the TCRdb copy retains only in-frame clones and omits some. The table records 40,000 to 45,000 clones, around 90% of them present only once. Specimen: CD4+ T cells from peripheral blood mononuclear cells, collected before pregnancy. The sequence was obtained from a female donor with multiple sclerosis, enrolled in a pregnancy study.

The CDR3 DNA reads TGTGCCAGTGCACAGTCGGATGAGCAGTTCTTC. Its protein is CASAQSDEQFF. The genes are TRBV6-6 and TRBJ2-1; no reliable D call. The V gene lost 9 bases and the J gene lost 8 bases, with 11 bases spanning the gap. This CDR3 has 11 amino acids. Germline CDR1 MNHNY, CDR2 SVGAGI (reference sequence).